A single TCR beta chain is shown here with its context. What it binds is not known. As it was prepared, the TCRbeta library received unique molecular identifiers. MiXCR, run by TCRdb on the PCR reads, gives a single entry per CDR3 protein. This table has 100,000 or so distinct CDR3 sequences, 7% to 8% appearing once. The data are from a study of T-cell reconstitution after alpha-beta-depleted transplantation in children. The study's findings and limits: Reports say that about two months after transplant, the alpha-beta T cells came out of several hundred graft clones that had expanded.

The CDR3 has 14 residues. CDR1 and CDR2 from the germline V gene are SGHTA and FQGNSA. V was clipped by 5 bases and J by 11 bases, with 16 bases between them. The TCR originated in a boy younger than 10 with acute lymphoblastic leukemia, due to receive a stem cell transplant. The rearrangement joins TRBV7-2 to TRBJ1-6; perhaps TRBD1 as D (6 bases). The sequenced sample was PBMCs, obtained before TCRalphabeta/CD19-depleted stem cell transplant. The CDR3, as DNA: TGTGCCAGCAGCCCCACGTACGAGGGGGCACCCCTCCACTTT. Its protein is CASSPTYEGAPLHF.